This T cell receptor beta chain emerged from a study of T cell responses to AZD1222 COVID-19 vaccine. Findings and limits, study-wide: CD4 TCRs associated with vaccination spanned spike, dominating at 160-218 and 743-854. An increase in Spike-specific TCR breadth and depth was observed after two AZD1222 doses. Repertoires were collected only later (after the peak T cell response had occurred).

This clone was counted only a few times. Its cognate antigen is unknown. Method: immunoSEQ multiplex PCR; TCRdb's copy keeps in-frame clones and lacks some. The sample holds more than 100,000 clones; around 88% are singletons and the top ten take approximately 5%. CDR1 MNHEY and CDR2 SVGEGT come from the germline V gene. V gave up 5 bases and J gave up 6 bases; unmatched junction bases: 7. The CDR3 runs 15 residues. Sequences were derived from peripheral blood, sampled on day 0 of AZD1222 vaccination. The V call is TRBV6-2 or TRBV6-3, the J call TRBJ2-2; 9 bases match TRBD1. This TCR was recovered from an adult in good health. DNA for the CDR3: TGTGCCAGCAGTCGGACAGGGGCAGGGCCCGGGGAGCTGTTTTTT. Translation: CASSRTGAGPGELFF.